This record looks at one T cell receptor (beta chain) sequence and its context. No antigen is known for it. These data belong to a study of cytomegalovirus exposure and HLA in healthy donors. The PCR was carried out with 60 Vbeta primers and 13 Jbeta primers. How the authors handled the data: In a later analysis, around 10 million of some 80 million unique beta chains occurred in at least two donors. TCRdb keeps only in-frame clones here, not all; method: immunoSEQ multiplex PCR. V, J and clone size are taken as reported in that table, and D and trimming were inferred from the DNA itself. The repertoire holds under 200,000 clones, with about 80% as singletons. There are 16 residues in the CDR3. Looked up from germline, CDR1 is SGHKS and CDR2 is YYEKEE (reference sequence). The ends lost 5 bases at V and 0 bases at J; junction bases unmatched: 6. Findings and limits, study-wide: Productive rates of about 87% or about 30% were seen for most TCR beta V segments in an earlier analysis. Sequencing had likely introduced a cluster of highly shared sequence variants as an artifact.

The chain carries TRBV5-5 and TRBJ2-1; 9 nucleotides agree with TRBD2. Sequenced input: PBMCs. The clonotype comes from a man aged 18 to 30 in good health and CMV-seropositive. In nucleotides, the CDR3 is TGTGCCAGCAGAGGTAGCGGGAGTACCTCCTACAATGAGCAGTTCTTC. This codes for CASRGSGSTSYNEQFF.